Here is one T cell receptor beta chain with its context. What it recognizes is unknown. The sample carries other DNA sequences with the same CDR3. CDR3 length: 12 residues. Germline CDR1 and CDR2: SGHAT and FQNNGV. The V end lost 4 bases, the J end lost 7 bases, and 10 bases lay between the germline ends. These data belong to a study of graft-versus-host responses after intestinal transplantation. Study observations and caveats: GvH clones were identified in recipient marrow, with some first appearing in ileum or blood.

The assay was immunoSEQ multiplex PCR, and TCRdb's table has in-frame clones only and misses some. This sample yields about 17,000 clones, of which roughly 80% are seen a single time; roughly 8.2% belongs to the top ten. Intraepithelial and lamina propria lymphocytes were isolated from graft specimens. This sequence was found in a human patient who received an intestinal transplant, so some T cells may come from the graft donor. Material: ileum tissue, obtained about 430 days after intestinal transplant. The chain carries TRBV11-2 and TRBJ1-1; no reliable D call. The CDR3 region is CASSYHSGEAFF. CDR3 nucleotide sequence: TGTGCCAGCAGCTATCATTCGGGTGAAGCTTTCTTT. The entire variable domain, with the rest obtained from reference TRBV11-2 and TRBJ1-1, is as follows: EAGVAQSPRYKIIEKRQSVAFWCNPISGHATLYWYQQILGQGPKLLIQFQNNGVVDDSQLPKDRFSAERLKGVDSTLKIQPAKLEDSAVYLCASSYHSGEAFFGQGTRLTVV.